These T cell receptor beta chains were read from a single sample in a study of T cell repertoires in cytomegalovirus infection. From the reads, TCRdb called clonotypes with MiXCR, one entry per CDR3 protein. The table shows 95,000 to 150,000 distinct CDR3 sequences, with approximately 30% occurring only once. These receptors' antigens are unknown. The specimen was CD8+ T cells from cultured PBMCs, collected from culture after CMV antigen stimulation. The receptors were sampled from a human donor in good health (CMV status not recorded). Some clones in this sample may be carry-over from other donors' samples. CDR3s include the opening cysteine and the closing phenylalanine or tryptophan. A D gene is named only where the DNA matches it firmly. Clone size is given for some rows only: seen once, a few or many times, or a class if the clone is expanded.

CDR3: CGTEEISNQPQHF
DNA: TGTGGGACCGAGGAGATTAGCAATCAGCCCCAGCATTTT
V: TRBV28
D: NA
size: NA
J: TRBJ1-5

CDR3: CASSSGQGGNEKLFF
DNA: TGTGCCAGCAGCTCCGGACAGGGGGGAAATGAAAAACTGTTTTTT
V: TRBV7-9
D: TRBD1
size: NA
J: TRBJ1-4

CDR3: CASSLGRTGDFDYGYTF
DNA: TGTGCCAGCAGCTTAGGCCGGACAGGGGACTTTGACTATGGCTACACCTTC
V: TRBV7-8
D: TRBD1
size: NA
J: TRBJ1-2

CDR3: CATSPDSEKLFF
DNA: TGTGCCACCTCTCCCGATAGCGAAAAACTGTTTTTT
V: TRBV12-3/TRBV12-4
D: NA
size: NA
J: TRBJ1-4

CDR3: CASSPGTANEKLFF
DNA: TGTGCCAGCAGCCCCGGGACAGCAAATGAAAAACTGTTTTTT
V: TRBV27
D: TRBD1
size: few
J: TRBJ1-4

CDR3: CASSPPSSFSYEQYF
DNA: TGTGCCAGCTCACCACCGTCCAGCTTCTCCTACGAGCAGTACTTC
V: TRBV18
D: NA
size: NA
J: TRBJ2-7

CDR3: CASSYSMVGGESTDTQYF
DNA: TGTGCCAGCAGTTACTCGATGGTCGGGGGTGAGAGCACAGATACGCAGTATTTT
V: TRBV6-2/TRBV6-3
D: NA
size: NA
J: TRBJ2-3

CDR3: CASSHPPGGTGGLETQYF
DNA: TGCGCCAGCAGCCACCCCCCTGGGGGGACAGGGGGCTTGGAGACCCAGTACTTC
V: TRBV4-1
D: TRBD1
size: few
J: TRBJ2-5

CDR3: CASSFSGDRRKEKLFF
DNA: TGTGCCAGCAGTTTTTCGGGGGATAGAAGAAAAGAAAAACTGTTTTTT
V: TRBV12-3/TRBV12-4
D: NA
size: NA
J: TRBJ1-4

CDR3: CASSFGSPVNTGELFF
DNA: TGTGCCAGCAGTTTTGGATCGCCAGTGAACACCGGGGAGCTGTTTTTT
V: TRBV12-3/TRBV12-4
D: NA
size: NA
J: TRBJ2-2

CDR3: CASSLSEDRARNEQFF
DNA: TGTGCCAGCAGCTTAAGCGAGGACAGGGCGCGCAATGAGCAGTTCTTC
V: TRBV7-2
D: TRBD1
size: many
J: TRBJ2-1

CDR3: CASIWGNTEAFF
DNA: TGTGCCAGCATTTGGGGAAACACTGAAGCTTTCTTT
V: TRBV12-3/TRBV12-4
D: NA
size: NA
J: TRBJ1-1

CDR3: CASSSVGGSYEQYF
DNA: TGTGCCAGCAGCTCCGTGGGGGGGTCCTACGAGCAGTACTTC
V: TRBV27
D: TRBD2
size: few
J: TRBJ2-7

CDR3: CASSFSESRTEAFF
DNA: TGTGCCAGCAGCTTTTCTGAGAGTCGGACTGAAGCTTTCTTT
V: TRBV5-6
D: NA
size: few
J: TRBJ1-1

CDR3: CASSPGYKAYEQYF
DNA: TGTGCCAGCAGTCCCGGATATAAGGCCTACGAGCAGTACTTC
V: TRBV5-6
D: NA
size: NA
J: TRBJ2-7

CDR3: CASSQGQGFTYEQYF
DNA: TGCGCCAGCAGCCAAGGACAGGGATTCACCTACGAGCAGTACTTC
V: TRBV4-1
D: TRBD1
size: few
J: TRBJ2-7

CDR3: CASSPGGESGELFF
DNA: TGTGCCAGCAGCCCTGGGGGGGAGAGCGGGGAGCTGTTTTTT
V: TRBV6-5
D: TRBD2
size: NA
J: TRBJ2-2

CDR3: CASSQTTGTEAFF
DNA: TGCGCCAGCAGCCAAACGACAGGGACTGAAGCTTTCTTT
V: TRBV4-1
D: TRBD1
size: few
J: TRBJ1-1

CDR3: CASRGDSGGELFF
DNA: TGTGCCAGCAGAGGGGACAGTGGCGGGGAGCTGTTTTTT
V: TRBV6-4
D: TRBD1
size: NA
J: TRBJ2-2

CDR3: CASSLGSFEAFF
DNA: TGTGCCAGCAGCTTAGGGTCTTTTGAAGCTTTCTTT
V: TRBV7-8
D: NA
size: NA
J: TRBJ1-1

CDR3: CASSYQQYNSPLHF
DNA: TGTGCCAGCAGTTACCAGCAGTATAATTCACCCCTCCACTTT
V: TRBV27
D: NA
size: few
J: TRBJ1-6

CDR3: CASSPPGPAYEQYF
DNA: TGTGCCAGCAGCCCACCGGGACCGGCCTACGAGCAGTACTTC
V: TRBV7-6
D: NA
size: NA
J: TRBJ2-7

CDR3: CASSPFGRQSGRSYEQYF
DNA: TGTGCCAGTAGTCCCTTCGGACGCCAGTCGGGGAGGTCCTACGAGCAGTACTTC
V: TRBV19
D: NA
size: NA
J: TRBJ2-7

CDR3: CASSQATNEKLFF
DNA: TGTGCCAGCTCACAGGCAACTAATGAAAAACTGTTTTTT
V: TRBV18
D: NA
size: once
J: TRBJ1-4

CDR3: CASSLLAGVQETQYF
DNA: TGTGCCAGCAGCTTACTAGCGGGGGTACAAGAGACCCAGTACTTC
V: TRBV7-6
D: TRBD2
size: few
J: TRBJ2-5

CDR3: CASSLRVGPSYEQYF
DNA: TGTGCCAGCAGTTTAAGGGTTGGGCCCTCCTACGAGCAGTACTTC
V: TRBV27
D: NA
size: once
J: TRBJ2-7

CDR3: CSAEGGESDTQYF
DNA: TGCAGTGCGGAAGGGGGGGAGTCAGATACGCAGTATTTT
V: TRBV20-1
D: NA
size: NA
J: TRBJ2-3

CDR3: CASSLSRYSTDTQYF
DNA: TGTGCCAGCTCTTTGTCTCGGTATTCCACAGATACGCAGTATTTT
V: TRBV7-6
D: NA
size: few
J: TRBJ2-3

CDR3: CASSPPTGIPEAFF
DNA: TGTGCCAGCAGCCCTCCTACAGGCATCCCTGAAGCTTTCTTT
V: TRBV5-6
D: NA
size: many
J: TRBJ1-1

CDR3: CASSLEYGRVVYNEQFF
DNA: TGTGCCAGCAGCTTAGAATACGGCAGAGTAGTCTACAATGAGCAGTTCTTC
V: TRBV7-9
D: NA
size: few
J: TRBJ2-1